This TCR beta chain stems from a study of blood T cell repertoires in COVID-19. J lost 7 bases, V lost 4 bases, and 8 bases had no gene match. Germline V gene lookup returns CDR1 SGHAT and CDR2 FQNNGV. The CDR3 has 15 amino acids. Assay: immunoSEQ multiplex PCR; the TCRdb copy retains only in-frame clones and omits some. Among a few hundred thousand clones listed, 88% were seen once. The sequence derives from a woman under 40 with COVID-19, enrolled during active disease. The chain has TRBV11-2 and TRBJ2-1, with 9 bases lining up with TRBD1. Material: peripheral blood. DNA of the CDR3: TGTGCCAGCAGCTCACAGGGGGCATGGAGGAATGAGCAGTTCTTC. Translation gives CASSSQGAWRNEQFF. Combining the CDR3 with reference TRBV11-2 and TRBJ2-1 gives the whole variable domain EAGVAQSPRYKIIEKRQSVAFWCNPISGHATLYWYQQILGQGPKLLIQFQNNGVVDDSQLPKDRFSAERLKGVDSTLKIQPAKLEDSAVYLCASSSQGAWRNEQFFGPGTRLTVL.